This passage covers 4 T cell receptor beta chains from one sample sequenced in a study of technical replicates of blood from several donors. Sequencing was performed with immunoSEQ multiplex PCR; in TCRdb, only in-frame clones are kept and a portion is missing. The sample has about 67,000 clones; roughly 98% are singletons. Sequenced input: T cells isolated from PBMCs. Receptor source: a human donor in good health.

The V call is TRBV15, the J call TRBJ1-4; 9 bases fit TRBD1. The trim removed 5 bases at V and 3 bases at J, leaving 4 bases unmatched. The germline V gene encodes CDR1 LNHNV and CDR2 YYDKDF (reference sequence). The CDR3 totals 15 residues. CDR3 region: CATSYRTGANEKLFF. CDR3 nucleotide sequence: TGTGCCACCAGCTATCGGACAGGGGCTAATGAAAAACTGTTTTTT.

The chain joins TRBV6-5 to TRBJ1-2, with TRBD1 as a possible D gene (5 bases). Trimming took 5 bases from V and 4 from J, leaving 14 bases between them. The CDR3 is 14 residues long. The germline CDR1 and CDR2 sequences are MNHEY and SVGAGI. The CDR3 is CASSIADSFYGYTF. The CDR3 DNA reads as TGTGCCAGCAGTATCGCCGACAGCTTCTATGGCTACACCTTC.

J is TRBJ2-3 and V is TRBV5-1; perhaps TRBD2 as D (5 bases). The CDR3 covers 15 residues. Trimming removed 3 bases at V and 6 bases at J, with 17 bases between. The germline V gene encodes CDR1 SGHRS and CDR2 YFSETQ. CDR3 DNA: TGCGCCAGCAGCTCCGGAGAGGGTAGCTCGGATACGCAGTATTTT. Its protein product is CASSSGEGSSDTQYF.

This clone was found once. The V gene is TRBV11-3, the J gene TRBJ2-7, with TRBD1 identical over 9 bases. CDR3 size: 14 residues. Germline CDR1 SGHNT, CDR2 YENEEA. The ends lost 4 bases at V and 3 bases at J; junction bases unmatched: 4. The CDR3 protein is CASSSGTGFYEQYF. The CDR3 DNA follows: TGTGCCAGCAGCTCCGGGACAGGGTTCTACGAGCAGTACTTC.